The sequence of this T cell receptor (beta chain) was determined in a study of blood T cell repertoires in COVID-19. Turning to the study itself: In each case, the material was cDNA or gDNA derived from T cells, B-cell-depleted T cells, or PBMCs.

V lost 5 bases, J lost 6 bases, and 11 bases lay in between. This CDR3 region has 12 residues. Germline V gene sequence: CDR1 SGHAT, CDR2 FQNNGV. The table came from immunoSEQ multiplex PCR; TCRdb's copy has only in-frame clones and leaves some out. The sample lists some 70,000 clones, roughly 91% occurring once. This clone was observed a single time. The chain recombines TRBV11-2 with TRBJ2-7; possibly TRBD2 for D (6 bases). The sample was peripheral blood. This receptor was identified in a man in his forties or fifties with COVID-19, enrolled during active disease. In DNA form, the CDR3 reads TGTGCCAGCAGCCAGACTAGGGGCGAGCAGTACTTC. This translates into CASSQTRGEQYF.